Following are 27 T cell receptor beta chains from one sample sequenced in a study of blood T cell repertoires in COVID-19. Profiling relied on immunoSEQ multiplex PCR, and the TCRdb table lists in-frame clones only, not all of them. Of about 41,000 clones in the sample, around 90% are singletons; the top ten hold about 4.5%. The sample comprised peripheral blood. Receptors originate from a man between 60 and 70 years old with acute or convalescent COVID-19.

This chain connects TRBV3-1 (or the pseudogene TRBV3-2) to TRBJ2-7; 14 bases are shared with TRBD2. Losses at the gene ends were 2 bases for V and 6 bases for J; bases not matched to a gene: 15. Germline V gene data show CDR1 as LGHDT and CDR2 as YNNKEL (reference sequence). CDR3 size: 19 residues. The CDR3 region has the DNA TGTGCCAGCAGCCAACCACCGGGACTAGCGGGGGCCCCTCCCGTCGAGCAGTACTTC. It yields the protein CASSQPPGLAGAPPVEQYF.

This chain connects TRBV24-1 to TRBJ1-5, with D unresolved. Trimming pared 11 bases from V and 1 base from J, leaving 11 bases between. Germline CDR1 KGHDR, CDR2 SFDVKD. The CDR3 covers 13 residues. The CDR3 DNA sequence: TGTGCCAAACGGCGAGGGAGCAATCAGCCCCAGCATTTT. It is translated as CAKRRGSNQPQHF.

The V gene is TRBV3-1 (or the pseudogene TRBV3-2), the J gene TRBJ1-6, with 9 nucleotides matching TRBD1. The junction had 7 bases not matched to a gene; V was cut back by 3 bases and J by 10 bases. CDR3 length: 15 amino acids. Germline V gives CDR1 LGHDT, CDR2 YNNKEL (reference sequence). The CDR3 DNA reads TGTGCCAGCAGCCACGGGACCGGACAGGGGTCACCCCTCCACTTT. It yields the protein CASSHGTGQGSPLHF.

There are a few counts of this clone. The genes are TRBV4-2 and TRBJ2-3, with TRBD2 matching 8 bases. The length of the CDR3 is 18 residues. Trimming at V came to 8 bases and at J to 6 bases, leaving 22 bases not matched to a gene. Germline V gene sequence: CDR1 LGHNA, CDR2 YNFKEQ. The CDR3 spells CASSQTRSGGLGSDTQYF. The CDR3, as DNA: TGTGCCAGCTCCCAGACAAGGTCCGGGGGACTAGGGTCGGATACGCAGTATTTT.

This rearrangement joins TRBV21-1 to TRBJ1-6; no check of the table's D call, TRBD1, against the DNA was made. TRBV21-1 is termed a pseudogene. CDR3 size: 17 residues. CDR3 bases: TGTGCCAGCAGCTCGCACAGGGGAAGAGTGAGCAATTCACCCCTCCACTTT. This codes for CASSSHRGRVSNSPLHF.

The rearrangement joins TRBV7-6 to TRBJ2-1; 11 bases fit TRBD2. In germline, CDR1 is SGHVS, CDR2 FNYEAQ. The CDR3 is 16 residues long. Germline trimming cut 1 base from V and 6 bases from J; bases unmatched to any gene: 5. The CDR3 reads CASSLGLSGGANEQFF. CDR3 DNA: TGTGCCAGCAGCTTAGGGCTTAGCGGGGGGGCCAATGAGCAGTTCTTC.

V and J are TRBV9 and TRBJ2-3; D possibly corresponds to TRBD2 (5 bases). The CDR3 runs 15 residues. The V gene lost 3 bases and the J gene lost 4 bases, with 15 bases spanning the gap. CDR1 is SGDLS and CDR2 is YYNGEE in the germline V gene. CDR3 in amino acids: CASSASPSPPDTQYF. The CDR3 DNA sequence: TGTGCCAGCAGCGCTTCCCCTAGCCCCCCAGATACGCAGTATTTT.

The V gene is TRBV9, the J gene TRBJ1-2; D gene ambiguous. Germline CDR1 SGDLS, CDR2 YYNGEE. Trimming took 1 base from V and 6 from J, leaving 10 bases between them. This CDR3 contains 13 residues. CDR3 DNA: TGTGCCAGCAGCGTAACCGGAGTAGATGGCTACACCTTC. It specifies CASSVTGVDGYTF. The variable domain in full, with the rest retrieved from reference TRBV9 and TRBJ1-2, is DSGVTQTPKHLITATGQRVTLRCSPRSGDLSVYWYQQSLDQGLQFLIQYYNGEERAKGNILERFSAQQFPDLHSELNLSSLELGDSALYFCASSVTGVDGYTFGSGTRLTVV.

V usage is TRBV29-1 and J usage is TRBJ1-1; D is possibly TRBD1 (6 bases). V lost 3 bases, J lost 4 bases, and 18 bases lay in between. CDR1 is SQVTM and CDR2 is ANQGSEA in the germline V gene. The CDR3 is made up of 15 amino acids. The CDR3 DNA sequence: TGCAGCGTTGACCCCAGGGGCGGGTTTGCCACTGAAGCTTTCTTT. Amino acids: CSVDPRGGFATEAFF.

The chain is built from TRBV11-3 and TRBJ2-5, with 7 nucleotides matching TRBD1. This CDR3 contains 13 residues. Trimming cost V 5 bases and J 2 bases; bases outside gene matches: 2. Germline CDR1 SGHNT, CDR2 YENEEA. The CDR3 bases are TGTGCCAGCAGCCGGGGACAGCAAGAGACCCAGTACTTC. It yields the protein CASSRGQQETQYF.

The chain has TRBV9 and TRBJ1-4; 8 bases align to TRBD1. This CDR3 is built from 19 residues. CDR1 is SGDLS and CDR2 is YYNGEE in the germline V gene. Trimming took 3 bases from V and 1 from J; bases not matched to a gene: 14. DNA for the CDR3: TGTGCCAGCAGCGCCCGGACAGGGACGACCGGCCGAACTAATGAAAAACTGTTTTTT. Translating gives CASSARTGTTGRTNEKLFF.

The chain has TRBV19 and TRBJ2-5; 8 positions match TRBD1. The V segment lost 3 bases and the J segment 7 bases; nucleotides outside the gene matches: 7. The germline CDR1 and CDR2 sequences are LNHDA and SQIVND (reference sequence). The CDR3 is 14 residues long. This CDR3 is CASSIPGGWGTQYF. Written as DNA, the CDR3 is TGTGCCAGTAGTATTCCAGGGGGCTGGGGGACCCAGTACTTC.

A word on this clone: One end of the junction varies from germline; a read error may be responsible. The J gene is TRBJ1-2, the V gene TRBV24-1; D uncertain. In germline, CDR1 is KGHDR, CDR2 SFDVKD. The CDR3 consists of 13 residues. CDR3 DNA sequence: TGTGCCACCCGTGAGGGTCCAGGCTATGGCTACACCTTC. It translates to CATREGPGYGYTF.

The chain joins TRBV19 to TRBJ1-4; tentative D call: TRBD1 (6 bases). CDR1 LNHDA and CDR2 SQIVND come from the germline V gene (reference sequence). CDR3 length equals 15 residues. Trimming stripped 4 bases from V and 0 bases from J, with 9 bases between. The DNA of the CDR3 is TGTGCCAGTAGTAGGACAGTCTCAACTAATGAAAAACTGTTTTTT. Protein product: CASSRTVSTNEKLFF.

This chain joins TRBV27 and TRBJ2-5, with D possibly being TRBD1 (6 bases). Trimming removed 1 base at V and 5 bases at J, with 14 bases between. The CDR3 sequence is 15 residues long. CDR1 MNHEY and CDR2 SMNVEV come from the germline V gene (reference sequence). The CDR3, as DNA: TGTGCCAGCAGTTTATTCAGGGGTCTGGGGGAGACCCAGTACTTC. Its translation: CASSLFRGLGETQYF.

In DNA, the CDR3 is TGTGCCAGCAGCCAAATGTTAGGGAGAAGGGCACCTTCGGGGGGCAATCAGCCCCAGCATTTT. Amino acids: CASSQMLGRRAPSGGNQPQHF. The chain uses TRBV3-1 (or the pseudogene TRBV3-2) and TRBJ1-5, with D possibly matching TRBD1 (5 bases). CDR1 LGHDT and CDR2 YNNKEL come from the germline V gene (reference sequence). V dropped 2 bases and J dropped 2 bases, with 28 bases sitting between them. The CDR3 has 21 amino acids.

The CDR3 sequence: CASSINFGTGGSNEQFF. The CDR3 DNA is TGTGCCAGCAGTATCAATTTCGGGACAGGGGGTAGCAATGAGCAGTTCTTC. This chain uses TRBV27 with TRBJ2-1; 11 positions match TRBD1. The V and J ends lost 5 bases and 6 bases, in that order; junction bases with no gene match: 12. The CDR3 is made up of 17 amino acids. Germline V gene lookup returns CDR1 MNHEY and CDR2 SMNVEV (reference sequence).

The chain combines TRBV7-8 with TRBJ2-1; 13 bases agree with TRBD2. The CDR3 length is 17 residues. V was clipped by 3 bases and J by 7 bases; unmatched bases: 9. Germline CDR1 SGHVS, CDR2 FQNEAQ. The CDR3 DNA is TGTGCCAGCAGCTTGAGGGCAGGGACTAGCGGGGCTAATGAGCAGTTCTTC. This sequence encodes CASSLRAGTSGANEQFF.

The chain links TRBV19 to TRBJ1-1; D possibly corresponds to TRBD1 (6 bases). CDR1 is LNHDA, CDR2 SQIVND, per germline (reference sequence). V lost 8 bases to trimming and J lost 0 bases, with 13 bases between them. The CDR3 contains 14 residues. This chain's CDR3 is CASVDSAMNTEAFF. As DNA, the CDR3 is TGTGCCAGTGTGGACAGTGCTATGAACACTGAAGCTTTCTTT.

The CDR3 here is CASGFGETLDNTIYF. In DNA form, the CDR3 reads TGTGCTAGTGGTTTCGGGGAGACTCTGGACAACACCATATATTTT. The rearrangement links TRBV12-5 to TRBJ1-3, with D unclear. The CDR3 length is 15 residues. With 3 bases removed from V and 7 bases from J, the gap between germline ends came to 16 bases. The V gene's germline CDR1 is LGHNT and CDR2 FRNRAP.

The CDR3 sequence is CASSDGGYSNQPQHF. The CDR3 nucleotides are TGTGCCAGCTCCGATGGGGGCTATAGCAATCAGCCCCAGCATTTT. The V call is TRBV3-1 (or the pseudogene TRBV3-2), the J call TRBJ1-5, with D tentatively TRBD1 (6 bases). The CDR3 runs 15 residues. V was clipped by 8 bases and J by 0 bases, with 14 bases between them. Germline lookup yields CDR1 LGHDT and CDR2 YNNKEL (reference sequence).

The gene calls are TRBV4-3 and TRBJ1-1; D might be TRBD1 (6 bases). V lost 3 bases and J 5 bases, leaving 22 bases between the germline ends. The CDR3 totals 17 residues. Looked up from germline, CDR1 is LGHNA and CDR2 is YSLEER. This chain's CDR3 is CASSQINFLDRGTEAFF. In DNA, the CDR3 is TGCGCCAGCAGCCAGATAAATTTTTTGGACAGAGGAACTGAAGCTTTCTTT.

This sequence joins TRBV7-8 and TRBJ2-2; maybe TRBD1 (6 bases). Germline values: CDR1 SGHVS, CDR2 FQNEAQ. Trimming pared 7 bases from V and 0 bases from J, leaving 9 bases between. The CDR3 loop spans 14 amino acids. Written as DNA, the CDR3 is TGTGCCAGCAAACAGGGACCGAACACCGGGGAGCTGTTTTTT. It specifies CASKQGPNTGELFF.

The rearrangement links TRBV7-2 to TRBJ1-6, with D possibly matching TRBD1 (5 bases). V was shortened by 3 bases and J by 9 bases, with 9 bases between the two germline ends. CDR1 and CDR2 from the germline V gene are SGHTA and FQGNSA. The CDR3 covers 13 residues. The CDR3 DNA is TGTGCCAGCAGCTTCGGGGGTACTTCACCCCTCCACTTT. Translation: CASSFGGTSPLHF.

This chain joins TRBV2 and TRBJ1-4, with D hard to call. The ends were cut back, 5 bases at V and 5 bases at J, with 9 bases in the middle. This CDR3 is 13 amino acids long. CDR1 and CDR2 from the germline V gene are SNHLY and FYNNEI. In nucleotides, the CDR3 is TGTGCCAGCAGTCCGCAGTCCAATGAAAAACTGTTTTTT. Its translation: CASSPQSNEKLFF.

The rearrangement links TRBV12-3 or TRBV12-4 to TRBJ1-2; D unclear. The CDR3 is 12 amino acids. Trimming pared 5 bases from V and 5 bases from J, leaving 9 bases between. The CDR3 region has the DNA TGTGCCAGCAGTCCAGTACAGTATGGCTACACCTTC. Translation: CASSPVQYGYTF.

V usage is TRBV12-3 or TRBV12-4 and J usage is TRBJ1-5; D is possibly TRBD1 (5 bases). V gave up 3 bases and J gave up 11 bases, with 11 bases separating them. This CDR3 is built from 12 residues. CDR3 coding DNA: TGTGCCAGCAGTTTCCCCTGGACAACCCAGCATTTT. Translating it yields CASSFPWTTQHF.